Presented here are 8 T cell receptor beta chains from one specimen sequenced in a study of molecular identifiers for immune sequencing clone quantification. TCRdb re-derived calls from the PCR reads in MiXCR, one entry per CDR3 protein. The sample includes around 480,000 distinct CDR3 sequences, about 25% of them seen just once. Specimen: naive CD8+ T cells from blood, with Jurkat cell RNA spiked in. Subset indicated: FACS-sorted CD8+CD4-CCR7+CD45RA+ naive T cells. These receptors all stem from a human donor in good health. Some libraries in this study had Jurkat cell RNA spiked in.

The chain has TRBV13 and TRBJ2-4, with D tentatively TRBD2 (6 bases). Germline V gives CDR1 PRHDT, CDR2 FYEKMQ (reference sequence). Trimming removed 0 bases at V and 8 bases at J, with 17 bases between. This CDR3 is built from 16 residues. CDR3 nucleotide sequence: TGTGCCAGCAGCTTAGGCACTAGCACCGCCTCGGACATTCAGTACTTC. Amino acid sequence: CASSLGTSTASDIQYF. Together with reference TRBV13 and TRBJ2-4, the CDR3 gives the full variable domain: AAGVIQSPRHLIKEKRETATLKCYPIPRHDTVYWYQQGPGQDPQFLISFYEKMQSDKGSIPDRFSAQQFSDYHSELNMSSLELGDSALYFCASSLGTSTASDIQYFGAGTRLSVL.

This clonotype was detected a few times. V and J are TRBV7-9 and TRBJ2-3; D possibly uses TRBD1 or TRBD2 (5 bases each). CDR1 and CDR2 (germline): SEHNR, FQNEAQ (reference sequence). CDR3 length: 16 residues. V lost 6 bases to trimming and J lost 1 base, with 17 bases between them. CDR3 DNA sequence: TGTGCCAGCAGATTTATGGGGACGGCAGGCACAGATACGCAGTATTTT. Encoded protein: CASRFMGTAGTDTQYF.

The chain combines TRBV5-6 with TRBJ2-7, with a tentative D call TRBD2 (5 bases). The V gene lost 2 bases and the J gene lost 6 bases, with 9 bases spanning the gap. This CDR3 spans 12 amino acids. In germline, CDR1 is SGHDT, CDR2 YYEEEE. In DNA, the CDR3 is TGTGCCAGCAGCTTTAAGGAGGTCGAGCAGTACTTC. Amino acids: CASSFKEVEQYF.

This clonotype was recorded many times. The chain recombines TRBV7-9 with TRBJ2-7; TRBD1 matches 9 bases. After removal of 4 bases from V and 2 bases from J, the junction contained 6 bases not matched to a gene. This CDR3 spans 15 amino acids. Germline V gene data show CDR1 as SEHNR and CDR2 as FQNEAQ (reference sequence). The CDR3 spells CASSYGTGNPYEQYF. The CDR3 DNA is TGTGCCAGCAGCTATGGGACAGGGAACCCCTACGAGCAGTACTTC.

Many counts were recorded for this clonotype. The chain carries TRBV20-1 and TRBJ2-7, with D possibly matching TRBD1 (5 bases). The V gene lost 5 bases and the J gene lost 3 bases, with 8 bases spanning the gap. This CDR3 has 11 residues. Germline-derived CDR1 and CDR2 are DFQATT and SNEGSKA (reference sequence). CDR3 protein: CSAPGIYEQYF. CDR3 bases: TGCAGTGCTCCAGGGATCTACGAGCAGTACTTC.

Only a few counts were recorded for this clonotype. The chain links TRBV27 to TRBJ2-1; tentatively, D is TRBD1 (5 bases). Germline-derived CDR1 and CDR2 are MNHEY and SMNVEV (reference sequence). Trimming cost V 5 bases and J 10 bases, with 21 bases left between them. The CDR3 spans 15 residues. CDR3 in DNA: TGTGCCAGCAGTCGATCCCAGGGTACCCTCGGGGAGCAGTTCTTC. This codes for CASSRSQGTLGEQFF.

The chain carries TRBV29-1 and TRBJ2-5; possible D gene TRBD2, 5 bases. Germline V gives CDR1 SQVTM, CDR2 ANQGSEA. Trimming took 3 bases from V and 3 from J, leaving 11 bases between them. The CDR3 runs to 13 residues. This CDR3 is CSVDSGWEETQYF. CDR3 sequence (DNA): TGCAGCGTTGATTCGGGGTGGGAAGAGACCCAGTACTTC.

The chain links TRBV11-2 to TRBJ2-7; TRBD2 matches 7 bases. Germline V gives CDR1 SGHAT, CDR2 FQNNGV. The CDR3 runs to 15 residues. Trimming at V came to 6 bases and at J to 1 base, leaving 9 bases not matched to a gene. The CDR3 DNA reads as TGTGCCAGCAGGGCAAGTACTAGCGTTTCCTACGAGCAGTACTTC. Translated: CASRASTSVSYEQYF.